This entry features one TCR beta chain sequence. Its antigen is still unknown. Base-call qualities are not available, and no considerably larger clone is one nucleotide away. TCRbeta CDR3 regions were amplified from genomic DNA using the immunoSEQ Assay, a bias-controlled multiplex PCR. As for the authors' bioinformatics: Within the assay, amplification of reference gene primers was used to estimate how many nucleated cells each sample contained. To quantify the absolute abundance of each unique TCRbeta CDR3 rearrangement, sequence reads were collapsed and filtered. Productive Simpson clonality was computed per sample as the square root of Simpson's diversity index over productive rearrangements. Entries here come from immuneACCESS through TCRdb and include only in-frame sequences with V and J called. Some clones fail to appear in such tables; in the studies checked, an unresolved V gene covers under half of the shortfall, and the cause of the remainder is unknown. The V and J calls and the clone size are those of that table, but D and trimming were determined from the DNA. Across this sample there are 35,000 to 50,000 clones, with approximately 71% seen only once. The top ten clonotypes cover 5.5% to 6.5% of the sample.

The CDR3 starts with the cysteine, ends with the phenylalanine, and has 16 residues. Just the 48-base CDR3 DNA is kept, in frame starting at base 1. The germline V gene provides CDR1 ENHRY and CDR2 SYGVKD. V trim: 0 bases; J trim: 7 bases; unmatched bases: 8. The sample comes from a study of blood T cell repertoires in COVID-19 (dated by TCRdb to 2020 to 2021). Background for the entire study: Samples from collaborators originated in the United States, Italy and Spain and spanned both the acute and convalescent phases of COVID-19. The material from the prospective study consisted of cDNA or gDNA derived from T cells, B-cell-depleted T cells, or PBMCs. Deeply sampled blood TCRbeta repertoires from subjects exposed to, actively infected with, or recovered from COVID-19 were included in the dataset. A freely available public database, intended as a resource for researchers studying the immune response to SARS-CoV-2, is where the repertoires were released. The samples were drawn from the first 160 participants of the ongoing ImmuneRACE study and from about 1,200 subjects provided by 6 global collaborators. Nearly every sample came with metadata listing a de-identified subject ID, COVID-19 status, age in years and sex. Where available, HLA class I and class II types were obtained from metadata supplied by the sample provider rather than from assay-based typing.

Each collaborating institution followed its own protocols to collect whole blood in K2EDTA tubes. Collaborator samples were shipped for TCRbeta analysis as frozen whole blood, isolated PBMCs, or DNA extracted from either sample type. Study-wide conclusions, independent of this receptor: The amount of clinical and demographic metadata varied by source and participant and was provided uncurated.

Input material: peripheral blood. Rearrangement joined TRBV10-3 to TRBJ2-1, with 8 junctional bases fitting TRBD1. The receptor comes from a man aged 80 or over with acute or convalescent COVID-19. The nucleotide sequence reads TGTGCCATCAGTGAGTCCCCAGGGGGCGTCGAAAATGAGCAGTTCTTC. Translated, this gives CAISESPGGVENEQFF.